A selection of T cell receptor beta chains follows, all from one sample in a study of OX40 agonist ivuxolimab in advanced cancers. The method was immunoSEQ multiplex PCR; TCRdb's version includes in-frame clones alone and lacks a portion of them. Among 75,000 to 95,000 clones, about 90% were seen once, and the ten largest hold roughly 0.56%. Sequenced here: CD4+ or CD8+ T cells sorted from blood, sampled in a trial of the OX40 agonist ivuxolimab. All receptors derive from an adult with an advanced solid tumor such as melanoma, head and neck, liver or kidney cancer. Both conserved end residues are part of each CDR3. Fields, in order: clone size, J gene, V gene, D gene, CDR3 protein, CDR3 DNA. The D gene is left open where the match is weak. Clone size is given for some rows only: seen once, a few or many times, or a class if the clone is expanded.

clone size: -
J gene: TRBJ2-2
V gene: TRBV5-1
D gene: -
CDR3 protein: CASSPGGGITGELFF
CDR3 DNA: TGCGCCAGCTCCCCGGGAGGGGGCATCACCGGGGAGCTGTTTTTT

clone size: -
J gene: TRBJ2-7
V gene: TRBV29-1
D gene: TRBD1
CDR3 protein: CSAGVRGRGKDEQYF
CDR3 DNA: TGCAGCGCTGGGGTTAGGGGGCGCGGTAAAGACGAGCAGTACTTC

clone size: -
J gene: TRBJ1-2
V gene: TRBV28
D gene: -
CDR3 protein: CASSSTPATSNYGYTF
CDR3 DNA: TGTGCCAGCAGTTCGACTCCGGCTACTTCTAACTATGGCTACACCTTC

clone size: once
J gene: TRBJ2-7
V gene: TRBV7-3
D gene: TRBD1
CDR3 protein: CASSLTGTEVGQYF
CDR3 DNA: TGTGCCAGCAGCTTAACCGGGACAGAGGTTGGGCAGTACTTC

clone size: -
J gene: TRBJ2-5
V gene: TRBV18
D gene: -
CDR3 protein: CASSPGRAQETQYF
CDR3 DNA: TGTGCCAGCTCACCCGGACGGGCCCAAGAGACCCAGTACTTC

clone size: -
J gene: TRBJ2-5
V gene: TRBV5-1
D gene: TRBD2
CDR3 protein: CASSLGGGGPETQYF
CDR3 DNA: TGCGCCAGCAGCTTGGGTGGCGGGGGGCCAGAGACCCAGTACTTC

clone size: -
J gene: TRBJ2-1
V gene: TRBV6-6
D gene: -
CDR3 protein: CASGIFAGREDEQFF
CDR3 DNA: TGTGCCAGCGGCATCTTCGCCGGCCGTGAGGATGAGCAGTTCTTC

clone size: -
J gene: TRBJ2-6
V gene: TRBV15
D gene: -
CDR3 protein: CATSRDLVSGANVLTF
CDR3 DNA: TGTGCCACCAGCAGAGATCTGGTATCTGGGGCCAACGTCCTGACTTTC

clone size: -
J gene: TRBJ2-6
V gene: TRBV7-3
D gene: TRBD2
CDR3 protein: CASSPGGVAGANVLTF
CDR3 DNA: TGTGCCAGCAGCCCCGGGGGGGTAGCTGGGGCCAACGTCCTGACTTTC

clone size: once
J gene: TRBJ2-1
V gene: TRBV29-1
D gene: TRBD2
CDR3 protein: CSVTGTSERVGQFF
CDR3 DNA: TGCAGCGTAACCGGGACTAGCGAGAGGGTGGGGCAGTTCTTC

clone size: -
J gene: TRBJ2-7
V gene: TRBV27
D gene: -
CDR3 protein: CASSFWGRGSEQYF
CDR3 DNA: TGTGCCAGCAGTTTCTGGGGGCGAGGAAGCGAGCAGTACTTC

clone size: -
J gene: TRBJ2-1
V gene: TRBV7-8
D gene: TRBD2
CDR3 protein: CASSSTRLAGGNEQFF
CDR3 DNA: TGTGCCAGCAGCTCCACTAGACTAGCGGGAGGCAATGAGCAGTTCTTC

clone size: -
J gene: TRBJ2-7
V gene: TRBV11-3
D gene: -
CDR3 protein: CASSLDHRAEQYF
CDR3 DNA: TGTGCCAGCAGCTTAGATCATCGGGCAGAGCAGTACTTC

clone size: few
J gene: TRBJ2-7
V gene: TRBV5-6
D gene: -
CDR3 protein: CASSPGLRSYEQYF
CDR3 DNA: TGTGCCAGCAGCCCCGGACTCCGCTCCTACGAGCAGTACTTC

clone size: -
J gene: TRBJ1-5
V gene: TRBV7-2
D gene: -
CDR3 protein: CASSLDGGYGQPQHF
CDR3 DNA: TGTGCCAGCAGCTTAGATGGCGGGTACGGTCAGCCCCAGCATTTT

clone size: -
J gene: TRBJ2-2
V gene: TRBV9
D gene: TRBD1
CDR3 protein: CASSVRDRGRSGELFF
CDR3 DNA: TGTGCCAGCAGCGTACGGGACAGGGGAAGATCCGGGGAGCTGTTTTTT

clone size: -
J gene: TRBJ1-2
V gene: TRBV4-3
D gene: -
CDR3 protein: CASSVEAAANYGYTF
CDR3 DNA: TGCGCCAGCAGTGTAGAGGCCGCCGCTAACTATGGCTACACCTTC

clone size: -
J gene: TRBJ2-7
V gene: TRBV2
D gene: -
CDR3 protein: CASSQGRGGYEQYF
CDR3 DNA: TGTGCCAGCAGTCAGGGAAGGGGCGGGTACGAGCAGTACTTC

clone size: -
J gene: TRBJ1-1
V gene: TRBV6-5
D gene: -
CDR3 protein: CASSYSYRAGTEAFF
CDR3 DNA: TGTGCCAGCAGTTACTCGTACAGGGCGGGCACTGAAGCTTTCTTT

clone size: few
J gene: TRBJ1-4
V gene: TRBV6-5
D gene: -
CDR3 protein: CASSPLATNEKLFF
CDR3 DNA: TGTGCCAGCTCCCCCCTGGCCACTAATGAAAAACTGTTTTTT

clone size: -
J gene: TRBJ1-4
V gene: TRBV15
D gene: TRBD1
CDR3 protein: CATSRDGQGIKLFF
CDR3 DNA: TGTGCCACCAGCAGAGATGGACAGGGGATAAAACTGTTTTTT

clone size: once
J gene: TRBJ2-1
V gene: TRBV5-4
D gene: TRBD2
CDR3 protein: CASSLEVAGGPVYNEQFF
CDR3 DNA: TGTGCCAGCAGCTTGGAGGTAGCGGGAGGGCCGGTGTACAATGAGCAGTTCTTC

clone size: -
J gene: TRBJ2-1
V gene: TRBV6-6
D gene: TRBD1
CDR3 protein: CASSRDRAFTEQFF
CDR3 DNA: TGTGCCAGCAGCCGTGACAGGGCCTTCACCGAGCAGTTCTTC

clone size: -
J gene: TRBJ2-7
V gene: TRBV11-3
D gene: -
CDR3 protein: CASSLEDGGEQYF
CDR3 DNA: TGTGCCAGCAGCTTAGAGGATGGGGGCGAGCAGTACTTC

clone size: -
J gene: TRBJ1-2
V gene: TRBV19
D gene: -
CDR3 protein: CASSIQAGVDYGYTF
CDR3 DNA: TGTGCCAGTAGTATACAGGCAGGGGTGGACTATGGCTACACCTTC